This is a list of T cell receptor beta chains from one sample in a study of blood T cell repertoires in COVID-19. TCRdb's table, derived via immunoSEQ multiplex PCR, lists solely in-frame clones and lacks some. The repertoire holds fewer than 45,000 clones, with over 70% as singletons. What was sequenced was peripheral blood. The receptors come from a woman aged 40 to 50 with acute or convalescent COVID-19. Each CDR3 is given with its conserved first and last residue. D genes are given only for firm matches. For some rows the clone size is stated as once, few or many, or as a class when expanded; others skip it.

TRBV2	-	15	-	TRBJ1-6	CASSPRRGGNSPLHF	TGTGCCAGCAGCCCAAGGAGGGGTGGAAATTCACCCCTCCACTTT
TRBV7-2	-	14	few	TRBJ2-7	CASSLFPGVYEQYF	TGTGCCAGCAGCTTATTTCCGGGTGTATACGAGCAGTACTTC
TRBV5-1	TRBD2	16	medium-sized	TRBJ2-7	CASSLGLAQGMHEQYF	TGCGCCAGCAGCCTGGGACTAGCGCAAGGCATGCACGAGCAGTACTTC
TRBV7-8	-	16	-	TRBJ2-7	CASSHTGYGGQGEQYF	TGTGCCAGCAGCCACACAGGATACGGGGGGCAAGGCGAGCAGTACTTC
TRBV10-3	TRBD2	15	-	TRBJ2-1	CAIRLLAGADGEQFF	TGTGCCATCAGGCTACTAGCGGGGGCCGACGGGGAGCAGTTCTTC
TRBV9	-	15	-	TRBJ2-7	CASSVGPGSSYEQYF	TGTGCCAGCAGCGTAGGTCCGGGGAGCTCCTACGAGCAGTACTTC
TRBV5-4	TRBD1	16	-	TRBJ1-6	CASSPETGFKNSPLHF	TGTGCCAGCAGCCCTGAGACAGGGTTCAAAAATTCACCCCTCCACTTT
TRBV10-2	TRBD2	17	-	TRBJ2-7	CASRGSPGLAGLYEQYF	TGCGCCAGCAGAGGGAGCCCCGGACTAGCGGGCCTCTACGAGCAGTACTTC
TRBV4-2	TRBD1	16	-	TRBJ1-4	CASSSQRQGYGEKLFF	TGTGCCAGCAGCTCCCAACGACAGGGGTACGGTGAAAAACTGTTTTTT
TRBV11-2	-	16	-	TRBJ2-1	CASSLGLALSYNEQFF	TGTGCCAGCAGCTTAGGCCTAGCGCTATCCTACAATGAGCAGTTCTTC
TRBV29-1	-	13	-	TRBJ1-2	CSVEGSVNYGYTF	TGCAGCGTTGAGGGTAGCGTTAACTATGGCTACACCTTC
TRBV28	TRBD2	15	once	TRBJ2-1	CASSLGKTGTKEQFF	TGTGCCAGCAGTTTAGGTAAAACCGGGACTAAAGAGCAGTTCTTC
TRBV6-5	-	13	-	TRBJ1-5	CASSRMSNQPQHF	TGTGCCAGCAGTCGTATGAGCAATCAGCCCCAGCATTTT
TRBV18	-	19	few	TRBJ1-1	CASSPIVEGLIRLNTEAFF	TGTGCCAGCTCACCAATAGTGGAGGGGTTAATACGTCTGAACACTGAAGCTTTCTTT
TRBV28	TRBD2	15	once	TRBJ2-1	CASSRTSGSYNEQFF	TGTGCCAGCAGTAGGACTAGCGGTTCCTACAATGAGCAGTTCTTC
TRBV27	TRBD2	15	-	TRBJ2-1	CASSVGTSGSNEQFF	TGTGCCAGCAGTGTTGGGACTAGCGGGTCCAATGAGCAGTTCTTC
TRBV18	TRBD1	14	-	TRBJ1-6	CASSRQGEGSPLHF	TGTGCCAGCTCACGACAGGGAGAGGGGTCACCCCTCCACTTT
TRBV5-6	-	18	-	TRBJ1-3	CASSPVSGFSISGNTIYF	TGTGCCAGCAGCCCCGTCTCGGGTTTCAGTATCTCTGGAAACACCATATATTTT
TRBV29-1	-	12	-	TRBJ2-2	CSVPGVTGELFF	TGCAGCGTGCCGGGAGTCACCGGGGAGCTGTTTTTT
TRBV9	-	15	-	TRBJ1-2	CASSFGQPRVYGYTF	TGTGCCAGCAGCTTCGGACAGCCCCGAGTCTATGGCTACACCTTC
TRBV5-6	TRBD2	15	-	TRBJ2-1	CASSFGLAGYNEQFF	TGTGCCAGCAGCTTTGGACTAGCGGGGTACAATGAGCAGTTCTTC
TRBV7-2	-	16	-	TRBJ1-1	CASSSSAGVVYTEAFF	TGTGCCAGCAGCTCGTCGGCAGGGGTTGTGTACACTGAAGCTTTCTTT
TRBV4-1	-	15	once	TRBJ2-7	CASSQGFADTYEQYF	TGCGCCAGCAGCCAAGGCTTTGCAGATACCTACGAGCAGTACTTC
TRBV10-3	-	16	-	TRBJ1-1	CAISESGRALNTEAFF	TGTGCCATCAGTGAGTCAGGGAGGGCCCTGAACACTGAAGCTTTCTTT
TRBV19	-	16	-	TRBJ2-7	CASSGTLKTGSYEQYF	TGTGCCAGTAGTGGGACGCTGAAAACAGGGTCCTACGAGCAGTACTTC
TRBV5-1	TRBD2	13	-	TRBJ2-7	CASSLQREREQYF	TGCGCCAGCAGCTTGCAGCGGGAGAGGGAGCAGTACTTC
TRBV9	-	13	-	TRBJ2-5	CASSVEPGKTQYF	TGTGCCAGCAGCGTAGAGCCGGGGAAGACCCAGTACTTC
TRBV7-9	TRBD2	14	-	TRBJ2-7	CASSLRGGTYEQYF	TGTGCCAGCAGCTTACGCGGGGGGACCTACGAGCAGTACTTC
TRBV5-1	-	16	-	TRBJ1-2	CASSPGVSGTGYGYTF	TGCGCCAGCAGCCCGGGGGTATCAGGGACTGGCTATGGCTACACCTTC
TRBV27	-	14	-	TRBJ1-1	CASRSVGEGTEAFF	TGTGCCAGCAGGTCAGTGGGAGAGGGTACTGAAGCTTTCTTT
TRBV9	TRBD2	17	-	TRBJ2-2	CASSVGSGRANTGELFF	TGTGCCAGCAGCGTAGGCAGCGGGAGGGCCAACACCGGGGAGCTGTTTTTT
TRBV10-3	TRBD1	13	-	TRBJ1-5	CAISDPGGQPQHF	TGTGCCATCAGTGATCCAGGGGGTCAGCCCCAGCATTTT
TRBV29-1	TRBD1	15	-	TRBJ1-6	CSGGQGVRGNSPLHF	TGCAGCGGGGGACAGGGGGTCAGAGGGAATTCACCCCTCCACTTT
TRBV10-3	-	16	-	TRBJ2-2	CAISDVGRAATGELFF	TGTGCCATCAGTGATGTGGGCAGGGCGGCCACCGGGGAGCTGTTTTTT
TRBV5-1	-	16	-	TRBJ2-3	CASSLYYTNVADTQYF	TGCGCCAGCAGCTTGTACTACACAAACGTGGCAGATACGCAGTATTTT
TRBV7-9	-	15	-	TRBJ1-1	CASSSPPGLGAEAFF	TGTGCCAGCAGCTCCCCCCCAGGGTTAGGGGCTGAAGCTTTCTTT
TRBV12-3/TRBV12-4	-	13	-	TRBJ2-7	CASSRTHTVEQYF	TGTGCCAGCAGTCGGACTCATACGGTCGAGCAGTACTTC
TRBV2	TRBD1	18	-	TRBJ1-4	CASSQRGQGGGTNEKLFF	TGTGCCAGCAGTCAAAGGGGACAGGGCGGGGGGACTAATGAAAAACTGTTTTTT
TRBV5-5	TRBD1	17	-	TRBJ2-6	CASSPPGQGSGANVLTF	TGTGCCAGCAGTCCCCCGGGACAGGGGTCTGGGGCCAACGTCCTGACTTTC
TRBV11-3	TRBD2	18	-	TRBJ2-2	CASSLGEWVAGAAGELFF	TGTGCCAGCAGCTTAGGTGAATGGGTAGCGGGAGCCGCCGGGGAGCTGTTTTTT
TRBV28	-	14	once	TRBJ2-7	CASSFGSGSYEQYF	TGTGCCAGCAGTTTCGGTAGCGGATCCTACGAGCAGTACTTC
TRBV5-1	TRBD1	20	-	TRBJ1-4	CASSLVIGEGQGAANEKLFF	TGCGCCAGCAGCTTGGTTATTGGCGAGGGACAGGGGGCGGCTAATGAAAAACTGTTTTTT
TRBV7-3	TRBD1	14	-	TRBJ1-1	CASSPPGGLTRAFF	TGTGCCAGCAGCCCGCCAGGGGGCCTTACTCGGGCTTTCTTT
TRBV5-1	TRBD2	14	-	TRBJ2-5	CASSGLGMQETQYF	TGCGCCAGCAGTGGACTAGGGATGCAAGAGACCCAGTACTTC